This TCR beta chain derives from a study of T cells in Graves' hyperthyroidism and ophthalmopathy. Study-level points and caveats: Ophthalmopathy stood apart from stable hyperthyroidism in a 13 V-J model. Clonotypes that were expanded in thyroid above 0.001 mostly appeared in blood too.

Germline V gene data show CDR1 as KGHSH and CDR2 as LQKENI. The V end lost 4 bases, the J end lost 4 bases, and 4 bases lay between the germline ends. This CDR3 has 12 residues. RNA transcripts yielded amplified TCR beta CDR3 regions. First-round RT-PCR of the TCR CDR3 relied on the HTBI primer set. MiXCR, run by TCRdb on the multiplex PCR reads, gives a single entry per CDR3 protein. The sample comprises over 200,000 distinct CDR3 sequences, more than 12% of which are singletons, and about an eighth rests with the top ten. This clonotype was observed many times. The antigen is unknown. The specimen sequenced was blood. The TCR originated in a middle-aged woman with Graves' hyperthyroidism that later progressed to Graves' ophthalmopathy. V gene TRBV18 combines with J gene TRBJ2-2; no definite D call. The CDR3 bases are TGTGCCAGCTCACACAGCACCGGGGAGCTGTTTTTT. It is translated as CASSHSTGELFF.